This TCR beta chain was identified in a study of blood T cell repertoires in COVID-19. Study-level background: There were acute and convalescent COVID-19 samples, and they came from the United States, Italy and Spain. PBMCs, B-cell-depleted T cells, or T cells provided the cDNA or gDNA that made up the material.

Study processing details: Estimation of nucleated cell counts was performed using reference gene primer amplification. Repertoires were generated with immunoSEQ multiplex PCR, while TCRdb's copy carries only in-frame clones and drops some. The V and J calls and the clone size are those of that table, but D and trimming were determined from the DNA. The repertoire holds about 130,000 clones, with around 78% as singletons. From germline, CDR1 is SGHKS and CDR2 YYEKEE (reference sequence). The V and J ends lost 5 bases and 0 bases respectively, with 9 bases between them. This CDR3 is 14 amino acids long.

The sequence derives from a human donor in a cohort sampled during active COVID-19. Sequenced material: peripheral blood. The chain couples TRBV5-5 to TRBJ1-5, with a tentative D call TRBD1 (6 bases). The CDR3 DNA reads TGTGCCAGCAGTCGGGACATTAGCAATCAGCCCCAGCATTTT. Amino acid sequence: CASSRDISNQPQHF.